The 4 T cell receptor beta chains below come from one sample, sequenced in a study of identical twins (dated by TCRdb to about 2016). Library preparation employed 5' RACE. The sequencer listed for this sample is Illumina HiSeq 2000. The public reads were reprocessed in TCRdb via fastp at Q25 and MiXCR, keeping in-frame beta chains. CDR3 protein sequences are deduplicated, and each keeps its most common genes and DNA. The sample yields under 900,000 distinct CDR3 sequences; roughly 12% were counted once. The ten most abundant clones make up around 1.6% of the sample. This sample was shared with a second study, whose subject was yellow fever vaccine responses in identical twins.

The sequenced sample was PBMCs. All receptors derive from a woman under 30 in good health.

The chain combines TRBV7-3 with TRBJ1-2; no clear D gene. The CDR3 has 15 residues. Trimming took off 2 bases at V and 0 bases at J, with 10 bases between the two ends. The V gene's germline CDR1 is SGHTA and CDR2 FQGTGA. CDR3 region: CASSLQPGANYGYTF. CDR3 DNA sequence: TGTGCCAGCAGCTTACAGCCCGGCGCTAACTATGGCTACACCTTC.

This chain connects TRBV15 to TRBJ2-7; TRBD2 matches 12 bases. The length of the CDR3 is 16 residues. V lost 2 bases and J lost 6; bases outside the gene matches: 8. Germline V gene data show CDR1 as LNHNV and CDR2 as YYDKDF (reference sequence). CDR3 sequence reads: CATSRSILAGGPEQYF. The CDR3 coding sequence is TGTGCCACCAGCAGATCGATACTAGCGGGAGGCCCCGAGCAGTACTTC. Filled out from reference TRBV15 and TRBJ2-7, the complete variable domain reads DAMVIQNPRYQVTQFGKPVTLSCSQTLNHNVMYWYQQKSSQAPKLLFHYYDKDFNNEADTPDNFQSRRPNTSFCFLDIRSPGLGDTAMYLCATSRSILAGGPEQYFGPGTRLTVT.

The V and J genes are TRBV10-3 and TRBJ2-5; 7 positions match TRBD1. This CDR3 has 15 residues. Germline loops: CDR1 ENHRY, CDR2 SYGVKD. V shed 4 bases and J 0 bases; nucleotides not matched to a gene: 5. This chain's CDR3 is CAISGTGVYQETQYF. CDR3 DNA sequence: TGTGCCATCAGTGGGACAGGAGTGTACCAAGAGACCCAGTACTTC.

Many counts were recorded for this clonotype. The chain employs TRBV6-5 and TRBJ2-3, with a possible D match to TRBD1 (5 bases). With 2 bases removed from V and 0 bases from J, the gap between germline ends came to 9 bases. Germline loops: CDR1 MNHEY, CDR2 SVGAGI. The CDR3 runs 15 residues. The CDR3 DNA sequence: TGTGCCAGCAGTTACGACAGCCCAAGCACAGATACGCAGTATTTT. Encoded protein: CASSYDSPSTDTQYF.